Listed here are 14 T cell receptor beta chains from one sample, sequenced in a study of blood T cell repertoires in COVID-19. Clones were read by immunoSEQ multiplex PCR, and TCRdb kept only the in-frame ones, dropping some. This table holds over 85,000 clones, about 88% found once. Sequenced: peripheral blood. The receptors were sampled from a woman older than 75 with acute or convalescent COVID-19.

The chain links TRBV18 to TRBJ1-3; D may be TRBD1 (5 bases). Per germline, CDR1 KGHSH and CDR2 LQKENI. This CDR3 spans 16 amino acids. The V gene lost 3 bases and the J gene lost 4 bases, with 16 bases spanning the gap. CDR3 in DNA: TGTGCCAGCTCACCGACTCAGACAGCTGCCGGAAACACCATATATTTT. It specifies CASSPTQTAAGNTIYF.

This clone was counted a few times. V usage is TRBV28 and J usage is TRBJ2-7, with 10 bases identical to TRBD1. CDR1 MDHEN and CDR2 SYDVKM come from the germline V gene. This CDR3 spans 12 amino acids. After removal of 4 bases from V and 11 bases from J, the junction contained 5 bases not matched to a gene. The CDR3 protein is CASSSGQGGEYF. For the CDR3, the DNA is TGTGCCAGCAGTTCCGGACAGGGGGGGGAGTACTTC.

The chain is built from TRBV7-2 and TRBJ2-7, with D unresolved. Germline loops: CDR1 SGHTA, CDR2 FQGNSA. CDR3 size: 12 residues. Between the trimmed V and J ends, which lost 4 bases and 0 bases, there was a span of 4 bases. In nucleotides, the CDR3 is TGTGCCAGCAGCTCGAGCTCCTACGAGCAGTACTTC. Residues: CASSSSSYEQYF.

CDR3 nucleotides: TGTGCCAGCTCCCCGAGTTACACTGAAGCTTTCTTT. Its translation: CASSPSYTEAFF. The chain couples TRBV6-5 to TRBJ1-1; D gene unclear. The CDR3 is 12 residues long. Germline CDR1 reads MNHEY; CDR2 reads SVGAGI. V was trimmed by 8 bases and J by 3 bases, leaving 10 bases between them.

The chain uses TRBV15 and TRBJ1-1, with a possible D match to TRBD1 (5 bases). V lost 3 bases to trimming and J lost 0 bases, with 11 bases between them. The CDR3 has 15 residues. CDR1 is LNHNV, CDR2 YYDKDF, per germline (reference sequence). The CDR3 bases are TGTGCCACCAGCAGTCCAGACAGCATGAACACTGAAGCTTTCTTT. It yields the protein CATSSPDSMNTEAFF.

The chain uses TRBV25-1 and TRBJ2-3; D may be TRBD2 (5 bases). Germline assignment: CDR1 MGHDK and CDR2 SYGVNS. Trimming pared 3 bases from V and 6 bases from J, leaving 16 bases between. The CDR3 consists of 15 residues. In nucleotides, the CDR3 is TGTGCCAGCAGTGATCCGAGGGTCCGCTCCGATACGCAGTATTTT. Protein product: CASSDPRVRSDTQYF. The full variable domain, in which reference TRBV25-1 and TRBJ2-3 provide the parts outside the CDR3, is EADIYQTPRYLVIGTGKKITLECSQTMGHDKMYWYQQDPGMELHLIHYSYGVNSTEKGDLSSESTVSRIRTEHFPLTLESARPSHTSQYLCASSDPRVRSDTQYFGPGTRLTVL.

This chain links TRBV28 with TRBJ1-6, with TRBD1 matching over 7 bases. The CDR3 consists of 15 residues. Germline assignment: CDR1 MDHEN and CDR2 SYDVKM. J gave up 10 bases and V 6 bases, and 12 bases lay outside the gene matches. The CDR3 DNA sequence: TGTGCCAGCAGACCCCAGACAGGGAGAAGGTCACCCCTCCACTTT. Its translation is CASRPQTGRRSPLHF.

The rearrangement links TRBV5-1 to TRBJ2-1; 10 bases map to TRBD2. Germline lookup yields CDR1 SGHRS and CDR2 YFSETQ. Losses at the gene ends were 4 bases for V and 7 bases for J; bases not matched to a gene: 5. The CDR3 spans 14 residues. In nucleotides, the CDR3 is TGCGCCAGCAGCAGGGGACTAGCGATGAATGAGCAGTTCTTC. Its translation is CASSRGLAMNEQFF. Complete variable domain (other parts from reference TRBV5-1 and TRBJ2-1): KAGVTQTPRYLIKTRGQQVTLSCSPISGHRSVSWYQQTPGQGLQFLFEYFSETQRNKGNFPGRFSGRQFSNSRSEMNVSTLELGDSALYLCASSRGLAMNEQFFGPGTRLTVL.

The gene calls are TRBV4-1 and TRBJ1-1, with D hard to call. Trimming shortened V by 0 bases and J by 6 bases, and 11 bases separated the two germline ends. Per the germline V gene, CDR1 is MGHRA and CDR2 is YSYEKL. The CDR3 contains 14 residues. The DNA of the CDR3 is TGCGCCAGCAGCCAAGATAGCCGGAGGGCTGAAGCTTTCTTT. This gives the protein CASSQDSRRAEAFF.

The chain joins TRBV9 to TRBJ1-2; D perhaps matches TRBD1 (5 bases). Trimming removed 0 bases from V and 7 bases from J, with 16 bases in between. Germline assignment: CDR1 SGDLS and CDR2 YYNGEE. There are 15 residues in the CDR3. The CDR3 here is CASSVAPSGVSGYTF. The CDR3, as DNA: TGTGCCAGCAGCGTAGCTCCCTCGGGGGTCTCTGGCTACACCTTC.

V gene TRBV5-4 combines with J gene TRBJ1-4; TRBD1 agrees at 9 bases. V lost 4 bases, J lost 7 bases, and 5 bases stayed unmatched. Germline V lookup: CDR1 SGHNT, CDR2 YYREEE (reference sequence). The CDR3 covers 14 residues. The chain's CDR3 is CASSARQGGEKLFF. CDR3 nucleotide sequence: TGTGCCAGCAGCGCCCGACAGGGGGGTGAAAAACTGTTTTTT.

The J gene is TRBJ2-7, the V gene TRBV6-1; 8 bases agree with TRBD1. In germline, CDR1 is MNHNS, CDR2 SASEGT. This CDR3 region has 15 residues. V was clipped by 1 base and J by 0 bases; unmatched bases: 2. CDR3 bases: TGTGCCAGCAGTGAAGGGGACAGGCACTCCTACGAGCAGTACTTC. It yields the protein CASSEGDRHSYEQYF.

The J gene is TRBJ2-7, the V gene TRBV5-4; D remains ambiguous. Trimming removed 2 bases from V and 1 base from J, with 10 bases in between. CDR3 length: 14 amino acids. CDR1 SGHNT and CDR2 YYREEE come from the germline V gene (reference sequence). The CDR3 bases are TGTGCCAGCAGCTTAGCAGGAAGTTCCTACGAGCAGTACTTC. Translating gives CASSLAGSSYEQYF.

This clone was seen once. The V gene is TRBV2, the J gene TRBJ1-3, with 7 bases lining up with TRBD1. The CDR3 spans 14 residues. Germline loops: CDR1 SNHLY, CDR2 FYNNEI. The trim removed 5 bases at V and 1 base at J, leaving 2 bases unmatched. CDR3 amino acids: CASSTGESGNTIYF. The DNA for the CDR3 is TGTGCCAGCAGTACAGGGGAGTCTGGAAACACCATATATTTT.